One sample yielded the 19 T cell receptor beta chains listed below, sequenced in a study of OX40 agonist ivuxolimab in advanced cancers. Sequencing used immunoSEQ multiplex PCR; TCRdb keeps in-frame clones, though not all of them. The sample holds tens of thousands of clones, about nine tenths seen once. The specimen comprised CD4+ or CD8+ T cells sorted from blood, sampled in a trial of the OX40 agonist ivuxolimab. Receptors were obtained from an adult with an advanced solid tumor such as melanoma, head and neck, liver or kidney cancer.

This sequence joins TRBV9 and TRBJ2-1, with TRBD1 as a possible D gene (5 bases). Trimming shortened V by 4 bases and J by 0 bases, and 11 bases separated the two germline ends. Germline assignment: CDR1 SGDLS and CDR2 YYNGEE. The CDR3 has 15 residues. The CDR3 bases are TGTGCCAGCAGCCCCTGGACAAGCTCCTACAATGAGCAGTTCTTC. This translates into CASSPWTSSYNEQFF.

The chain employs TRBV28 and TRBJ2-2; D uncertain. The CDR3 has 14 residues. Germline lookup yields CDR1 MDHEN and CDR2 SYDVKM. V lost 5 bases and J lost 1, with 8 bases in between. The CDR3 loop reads CASSRDGNTGELFF. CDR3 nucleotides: TGTGCCAGCAGTCGCGACGGGAACACCGGGGAGCTGTTTTTT.

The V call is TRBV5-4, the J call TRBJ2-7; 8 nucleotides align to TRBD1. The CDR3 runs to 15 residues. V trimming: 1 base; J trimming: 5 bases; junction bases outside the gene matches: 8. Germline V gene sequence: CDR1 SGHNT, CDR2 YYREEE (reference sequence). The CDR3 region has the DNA TGTGCCAGCAGCTTGCAACCAGGGGGCAGCGACGAGCAGTACTTC. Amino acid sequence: CASSLQPGGSDEQYF.

DNA for the CDR3: TGTGCCAGCAGCTTGGTCACCAACTATGGCTACACCTTC. Translation: CASSLVTNYGYTF. The rearrangement joins TRBV5-4 to TRBJ1-2; D gene uncertain. CDR3 length equals 13 residues. Per the germline V gene, CDR1 is SGHNT and CDR2 is YYREEE (reference sequence). Trimming removed 0 bases at V and 2 bases at J, with 5 bases between.

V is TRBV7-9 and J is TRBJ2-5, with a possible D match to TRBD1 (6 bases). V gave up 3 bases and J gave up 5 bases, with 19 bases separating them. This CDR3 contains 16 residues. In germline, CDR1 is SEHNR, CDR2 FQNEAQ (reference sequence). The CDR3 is CASSLVKMEGGETQYF. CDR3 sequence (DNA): TGTGCCAGCAGCTTGGTCAAAATGGAAGGGGGTGAGACCCAGTACTTC.

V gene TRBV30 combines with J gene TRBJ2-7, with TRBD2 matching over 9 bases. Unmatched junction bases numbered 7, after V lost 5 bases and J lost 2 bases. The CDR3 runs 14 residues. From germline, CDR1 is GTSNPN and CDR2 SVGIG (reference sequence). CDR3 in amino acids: CAWARLADTYEQYF. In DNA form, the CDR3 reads TGTGCCTGGGCCCGACTAGCGGATACCTACGAGCAGTACTTC. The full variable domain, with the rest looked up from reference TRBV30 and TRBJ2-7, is SQTIHQWPATLVQPVGSPLSLECTVEGTSNPNLYWYRQAAGRGLQLLFYSVGIGQISSEVPQNLSASRPQDRQFILSSKKLLLSDSGFYLCAWARLADTYEQYFGPGTRLTVT.

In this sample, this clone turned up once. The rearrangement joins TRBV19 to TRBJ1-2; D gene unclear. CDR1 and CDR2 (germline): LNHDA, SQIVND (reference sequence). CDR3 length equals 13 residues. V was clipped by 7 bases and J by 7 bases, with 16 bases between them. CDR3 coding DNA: TGTGCCAGTAACCCCGGGCCAAAGAGTGGCTACACCTTC. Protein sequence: CASNPGPKSGYTF.

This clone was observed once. CDR3 region: CASKGGIVEAFF. In nucleotides, the CDR3 is TGTGCCAGTAAGGGCGGGATAGTGGAAGCTTTCTTT. The J gene is TRBJ1-1, the V gene TRBV19, with D hard to call. Trimming removed 7 bases at V and 8 bases at J, with 14 bases between. The CDR3 runs 12 residues. Germline loops: CDR1 LNHDA, CDR2 SQIVND (reference sequence).

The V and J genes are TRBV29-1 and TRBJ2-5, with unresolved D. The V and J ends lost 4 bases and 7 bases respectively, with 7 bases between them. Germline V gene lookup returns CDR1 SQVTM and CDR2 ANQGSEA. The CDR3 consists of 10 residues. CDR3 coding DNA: TGCAGCGTTGCATCGGGGACCCAGTACTTC. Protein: CSVASGTQYF.

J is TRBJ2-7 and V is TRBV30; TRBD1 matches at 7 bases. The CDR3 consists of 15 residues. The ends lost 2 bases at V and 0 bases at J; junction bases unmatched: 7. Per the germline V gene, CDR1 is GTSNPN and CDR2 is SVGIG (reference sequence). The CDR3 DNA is TGTGCCTGGAGTCTGGACAGGACCCCCTCCTACGAGCAGTACTTC. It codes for CAWSLDRTPSYEQYF.

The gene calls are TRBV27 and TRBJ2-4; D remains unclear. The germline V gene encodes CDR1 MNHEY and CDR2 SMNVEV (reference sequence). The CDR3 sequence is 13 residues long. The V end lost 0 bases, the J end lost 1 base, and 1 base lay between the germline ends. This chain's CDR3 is CASSLSAKNIQYF. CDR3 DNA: TGTGCCAGCAGTTTATCGGCCAAAAACATTCAGTACTTC.

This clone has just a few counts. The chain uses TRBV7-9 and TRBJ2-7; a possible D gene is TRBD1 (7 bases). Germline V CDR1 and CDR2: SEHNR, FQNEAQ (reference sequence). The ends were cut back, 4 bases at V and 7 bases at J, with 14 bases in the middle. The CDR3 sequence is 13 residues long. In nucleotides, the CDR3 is TGTGCCAGCAGCTGGGCCGCAGGGGGGGAGCAGTACTTC. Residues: CASSWAAGGEQYF.

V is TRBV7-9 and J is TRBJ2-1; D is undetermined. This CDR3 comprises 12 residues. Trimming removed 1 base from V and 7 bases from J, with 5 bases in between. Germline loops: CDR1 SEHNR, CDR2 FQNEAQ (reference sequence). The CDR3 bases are TGTGCCAGCAGCTTAGACGGGAATGAGCAGTTCTTC. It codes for CASSLDGNEQFF.

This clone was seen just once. The CDR3 nucleotides read TGTGCCAGTAGCGGGACTAGCGGTTTTACAGATACGCAGTATTTT. As protein: CASSGTSGFTDTQYF. The V and J genes are TRBV19 and TRBJ2-3; TRBD2 aligns across 11 bases. CDR1 LNHDA and CDR2 SQIVND come from the germline V gene (reference sequence). After removal of 6 bases from V and 3 bases from J, the junction contained 5 bases not matched to a gene. This CDR3 is built from 15 residues.

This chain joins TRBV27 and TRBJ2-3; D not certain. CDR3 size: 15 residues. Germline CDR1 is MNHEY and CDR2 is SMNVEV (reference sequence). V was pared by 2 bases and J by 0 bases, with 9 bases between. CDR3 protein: CASSLAAKSTDTQYF. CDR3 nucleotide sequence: TGTGCCAGCAGTTTAGCGGCTAAAAGCACAGATACGCAGTATTTT.

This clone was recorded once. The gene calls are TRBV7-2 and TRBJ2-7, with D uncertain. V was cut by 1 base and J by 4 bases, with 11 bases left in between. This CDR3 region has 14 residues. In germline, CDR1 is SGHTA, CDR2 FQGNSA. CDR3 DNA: TGTGCCAGCAGCTTAGAGTTCGATCGATACGAGCAGTACTTC. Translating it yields CASSLEFDRYEQYF.

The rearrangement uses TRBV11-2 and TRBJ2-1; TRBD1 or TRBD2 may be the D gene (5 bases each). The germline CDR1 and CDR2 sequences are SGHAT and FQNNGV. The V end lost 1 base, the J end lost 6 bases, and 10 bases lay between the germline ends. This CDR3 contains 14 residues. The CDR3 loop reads CASSLVGTGNEQFF. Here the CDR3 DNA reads TGTGCCAGCAGCTTAGTGGGGACCGGCAATGAGCAGTTCTTC. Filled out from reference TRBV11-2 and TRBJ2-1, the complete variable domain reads EAGVAQSPRYKIIEKRQSVAFWCNPISGHATLYWYQQILGQGPKLLIQFQNNGVVDDSQLPKDRFSAERLKGVDSTLKIQPAKLEDSAVYLCASSLVGTGNEQFFGPGTRLTVL.

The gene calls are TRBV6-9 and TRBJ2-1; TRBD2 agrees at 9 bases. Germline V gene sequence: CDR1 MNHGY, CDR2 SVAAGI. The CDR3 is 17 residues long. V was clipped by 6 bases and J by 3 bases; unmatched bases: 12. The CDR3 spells CASRFPPGTSYYNEQFF. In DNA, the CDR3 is TGTGCCAGCAGGTTCCCTCCCGGGACTAGCTACTACAATGAGCAGTTCTTC.

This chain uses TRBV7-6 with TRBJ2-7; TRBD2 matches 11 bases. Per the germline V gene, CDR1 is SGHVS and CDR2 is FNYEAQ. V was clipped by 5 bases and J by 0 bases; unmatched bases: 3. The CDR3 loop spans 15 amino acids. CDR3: CASSPGLAGSYEQYF. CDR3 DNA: TGTGCCAGCAGCCCCGGACTAGCGGGCTCCTACGAGCAGTACTTC. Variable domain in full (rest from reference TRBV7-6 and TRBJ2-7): GAGVSQSPRYKVTKRGQDVALRCDPISGHVSLYWYRQALGQGPEFLTYFNYEAQQDKSGLPNDRFSAERPEGSISTLTIQRTEQRDSAMYRCASSPGLAGSYEQYFGPGTRLTVT.